One and the same sample provided the 29 T cell receptor beta chains below, sequenced in a study of blood T cell repertoires in COVID-19. Method: immunoSEQ multiplex PCR; TCRdb's copy keeps in-frame clones and lacks some. The sample lists over 250,000 clones; 85% were seen once. Specimen: peripheral blood. Every receptor here comes from a human donor in a cohort sampled during active COVID-19.

The rearrangement links TRBV5-1 to TRBJ2-7; D is unclear. CDR3 size: 15 residues. The germline gives CDR1 SGHRS, CDR2 YFSETQ. V was clipped by 1 base and J by 2 bases, with 13 bases between them. Here the CDR3 DNA reads TGCGCCAGCAGCTTGTTTACACGCTCCACCTACGAGCAGTACTTC. Encoded protein: CASSLFTRSTYEQYF.

This chain uses TRBV7-2 with TRBJ2-5, with 10 bases fitting TRBD2. CDR3 length: 16 amino acids. Germline assignment: CDR1 SGHTA and CDR2 FQGNSA. V gave up 2 bases and J gave up 2 bases; unmatched junction bases: 5. CDR3: CASSLQSGRGQETQYF. In DNA form, the CDR3 reads TGTGCCAGCAGCTTACAGAGCGGGAGGGGGCAAGAGACCCAGTACTTC.

The chain carries TRBV19 and TRBJ1-6; D not resolved. Trimming removed 11 bases at V and 8 bases at J, with 13 bases between. This CDR3 has 12 residues. The V gene's germline CDR1 is LNHDA and CDR2 SQIVND (reference sequence). The CDR3 DNA reads TGTGCCTCCTCGGAGGGTTATTCACCCCTCCACTTT. It codes for CASSEGYSPLHF. Based on the CDR3 plus reference TRBV19 and TRBJ1-6, the full variable domain is DGGITQSPKYLFRKEGQNVTLSCEQNLNHDAMYWYRQDPGQGLRLIYYSQIVNDFQKGDIAEGYSVSREKKESFPLTVTSAQKNPTAFYLCASSEGYSPLHFGNGTRLTVT.

The gene calls are TRBV11-2 and TRBJ1-1; 9 nucleotides match TRBD1. Unmatched junction bases numbered 10, after V lost 7 bases and J lost 4 bases. Germline V lookup: CDR1 SGHAT, CDR2 FQNNGV. The CDR3 is 15 residues long. CDR3 region: CASNPGQGRTTEAFF. CDR3 sequence (DNA): TGTGCCAGCAACCCGGGACAGGGAAGAACCACTGAAGCTTTCTTT. The whole variable domain, filled in from reference TRBV11-2 and TRBJ1-1, reads EAGVAQSPRYKIIEKRQSVAFWCNPISGHATLYWYQQILGQGPKLLIQFQNNGVVDDSQLPKDRFSAERLKGVDSTLKIQPAKLEDSAVYLCASNPGQGRTTEAFFGQGTRLTVV.

A few counts support this clone. The chain uses TRBV5-4 and TRBJ2-1; TRBD2 agrees at 7 bases. CDR3 size: 14 residues. The V gene end was trimmed by 3 bases and the J gene end by 7 bases; junction bases not matched to a gene: 7. From germline, CDR1 is SGHNT and CDR2 YYREEE (reference sequence). The CDR3 DNA is TGTGCCAGCAGCTCTGGGGGGGTTAGAAATGAGCAGTTCTTC. This translates into CASSSGGVRNEQFF.

The chain recombines TRBV2 with TRBJ2-1, with 7 bases matching TRBD2. J lost 9 bases, V lost 2 bases, and 13 bases had no gene match. Germline assignment: CDR1 SNHLY and CDR2 FYNNEI. The CDR3 length is 16 residues. CDR3 coding DNA: TGTGCCAGCAGTGAATTTATCTGGGGACTAAAGATTGAGCAGTTCTTC. Residues: CASSEFIWGLKIEQFF.

This chain connects TRBV5-1 to TRBJ1-5; weak D call: TRBD1 (6 bases). The CDR3 loop spans 16 amino acids. Germline loops: CDR1 SGHRS, CDR2 YFSETQ. V was clipped by 5 bases and J by 0 bases, with 15 bases between them. The CDR3 nucleotides read TGCGCCAGCAGGAAGGGGGACGGAAATAGCAATCAGCCCCAGCATTTT. Its translation: CASRKGDGNSNQPQHF.

Details on this clone: A junction end diverges from the germline sequence, so it may reflect a read error. J is TRBJ1-2 and V is TRBV18; D gene uncertain. The CDR3 is 13 amino acids. Germline V CDR1 and CDR2: KGHSH, LQKENI. In nucleotides, the CDR3 is TGTGCCAGCTCACCACGGGAAGACTACGGCTACACCTTC. Protein: CASSPREDYGYTF.

The chain has TRBV7-2 and TRBJ2-5; 9 nucleotides match TRBD1. Germline V gene lookup returns CDR1 SGHTA and CDR2 FQGNSA. This CDR3 region has 14 residues. After removal of 4 bases from V and 7 bases from J, the junction contained 7 bases not matched to a gene. The CDR3 spells CASSSTGGFATQYF. Here the CDR3 DNA reads TGTGCCAGCAGCTCGACAGGGGGATTCGCGACCCAGTACTTC. Drawing the rest from reference TRBV7-2 and TRBJ2-5, the complete variable domain is GAGVSQSPSNKVTEKGKDVELRCDPISGHTALYWYRQSLGQGLEFLIYFQGNSAPDKSGLPSDRFSAERTGGSVSTLTIQRTQQEDSAVYLCASSSTGGFATQYFGPGTRLLVL.

The J gene is TRBJ2-7, the V gene TRBV6-2 or TRBV6-3; D might be TRBD2 (6 bases). V lost 9 bases and J 4 bases, leaving 16 bases between the germline ends. CDR1 is MNHEY and CDR2 is SVGEGT in the germline V gene. The CDR3 has 13 residues. CDR3 nucleotides: TGTGCCAGGAGTAGCGGCCAACCTTACGAGCAGTACTTC. This sequence encodes CARSSGQPYEQYF.

This chain joins TRBV7-9 and TRBJ2-7; TRBD2 matches 7 bases. CDR1 is SEHNR, CDR2 FQNEAQ, per germline (reference sequence). V was clipped by 5 bases and J by 0 bases; unmatched bases: 10. The CDR3 contains 16 residues. The CDR3 loop reads CASSAPPGTTSYEQYF. The CDR3 DNA reads as TGTGCCAGCAGCGCTCCCCCCGGGACTACCTCCTACGAGCAGTACTTC.

The rearrangement links TRBV27 to TRBJ2-1; D perhaps matches TRBD2 (6 bases). The CDR3 totals 14 residues. Looked up from germline, CDR1 is MNHEY and CDR2 is SMNVEV (reference sequence). V was pared by 8 bases and J by 1 base, with 12 bases between. CDR3 in amino acids: CASRRAGSYNEQFF. The CDR3, as DNA: TGTGCCAGCCGGAGGGCCGGGTCCTACAATGAGCAGTTCTTC.

The chain joins TRBV30 to TRBJ1-3, with D possibly matching TRBD1 (5 bases). Trimming stripped 4 bases from V and 0 bases from J, with 10 bases between. Germline V gene lookup returns CDR1 GTSNPN and CDR2 SVGIG (reference sequence). The CDR3 totals 14 residues. In DNA, the CDR3 is TGTGCCTGGACTAGGGGCAACTCTGGAAACACCATATATTTT. Its protein product is CAWTRGNSGNTIYF.

This clone was seen only a few times. The chain recombines TRBV7-9 with TRBJ2-7; TRBD2 aligns across 13 bases. The V gene's germline CDR1 is SEHNR and CDR2 FQNEAQ (reference sequence). V dropped 5 bases and J dropped 4; count of bases not matched to a gene: 11. The CDR3 length is 17 residues. The CDR3 DNA follows: TGTGCCAGCAGCCCAAGGACTAGCGGGAGCTTCGGGTACGAGCAGTACTTC. Residues: CASSPRTSGSFGYEQYF.

The chain has TRBV11-2 and TRBJ1-1; D not resolved. Deletions cut 1 base from V and 4 bases from J, with 7 bases between. The CDR3 contains 13 residues. CDR1 is SGHAT and CDR2 is FQNNGV in the germline V gene. This CDR3 is CASSLGARTEAFF. CDR3 nucleotide sequence: TGTGCCAGCAGCTTAGGGGCCCGCACTGAAGCTTTCTTT.

V usage is TRBV4-1 and J usage is TRBJ2-7; 8 bases map to TRBD2. The V segment lost 4 bases and the J segment 2 bases; nucleotides outside the gene matches: 10. Germline-derived CDR1 and CDR2 are MGHRA and YSYEKL. This CDR3 has 16 residues. CDR3 sequence (DNA): TGCGCCAGCAGCCCACAACAAAGAGCGGGGGCCTACGAGCAGTACTTC. It encodes CASSPQQRAGAYEQYF.

The J gene is TRBJ2-5, the V gene TRBV5-1; 12 nucleotides agree with TRBD2. V lost 0 bases and J lost 4; bases outside the gene matches: 4. This CDR3 comprises 16 residues. CDR1 is SGHRS and CDR2 is YFSETQ in the germline V gene. Here the CDR3 DNA reads TGCGCCAGCAGCTTGGATCCGGGACTAGCGGGAGAGACCCAGTACTTC. Residues: CASSLDPGLAGETQYF.

This clone is a singleton in its sample. The chain recombines TRBV21-1 with TRBJ2-7; the table calls TRBD2, which could not be checked here. TRBV21-1 is annotated as a pseudogene. This CDR3 has 10 amino acids. CDR3 protein: CASLEDEQYF. As DNA, the CDR3 is TGTGCCAGCCTCGAGGACGAGCAGTACTTC.

This chain joins TRBV5-1 and TRBJ2-3; D perhaps matches TRBD2 (6 bases). Trimming took off 4 bases at V and 2 bases at J, with 14 bases between the two ends. Germline CDR1 and CDR2: SGHRS and YFSETQ. This CDR3 region has 15 residues. The CDR3 bases are TGCGCCAGCAGCGCCGGGACTTTCCACACAGATACGCAGTATTTT. Residues: CASSAGTFHTDTQYF.

The chain is built from TRBV7-9 and TRBJ2-5, with 10 bases identical to TRBD2. The CDR3 sequence is 15 residues long. Trimming at V came to 3 bases and at J to 5 bases, leaving 6 bases not matched to a gene. Germline V gene data show CDR1 as SEHNR and CDR2 as FQNEAQ (reference sequence). This CDR3 is CASSLASGSVETQYF. The CDR3 DNA follows: TGTGCCAGCAGCTTGGCTAGCGGGAGTGTTGAGACCCAGTACTTC.

This chain uses TRBV5-4 with TRBJ2-7; 11 bases align to TRBD1. CDR3 size: 15 residues. Germline assignment: CDR1 SGHNT and CDR2 YYREEE (reference sequence). The V segment lost 4 bases and the J segment 5 bases; nucleotides outside the gene matches: 8. The CDR3 DNA reads TGTGCCAGCAGCACCCTCCGGGACAGGGGGAACGAGCAGTACTTC. Protein sequence: CASSTLRDRGNEQYF. The whole variable domain, remainder taken from reference TRBV5-4 and TRBJ2-7, is ETGVTQSPTHLIKTRGQQVTLRCSSQSGHNTVSWYQQALGQGPQFIFQYYREEENGRGNFPPRFSGLQFPNYSSELNVNALELDDSALYLCASSTLRDRGNEQYFGPGTRLTVT.

This clone was seen a few times. The V gene is TRBV7-8, the J gene TRBJ1-6; D is perhaps TRBD1 (6 bases). Germline V gene lookup returns CDR1 SGHVS and CDR2 FQNEAQ. V was clipped by 4 bases and J by 10 bases, with 14 bases between them. The CDR3 is 14 residues long. This CDR3 is CASSSDSLGSPLHF. DNA of the CDR3: TGTGCCAGCAGCTCGGACAGCCTGGGGTCACCCCTCCACTTT.

The rearrangement uses TRBV4-1 and TRBJ2-7; 9 bases align to TRBD1. Germline CDR1 reads MGHRA; CDR2 reads YSYEKL. V was pared by 2 bases and J by 4 bases, with 6 bases of the junction left unmatched. This CDR3 comprises 15 residues. The CDR3 bases are TGCGCCAGCAGCCAACCGGGACAGGGAAGGTACGAGCAGTACTTC. This codes for CASSQPGQGRYEQYF.

The chain employs TRBV2 and TRBJ1-1, with D perhaps matching TRBD1 (6 bases). Looked up from germline, CDR1 is SNHLY and CDR2 is FYNNEI. V was clipped by 3 bases and J by 3 bases, with 14 bases between them. The CDR3 runs to 15 residues. CDR3 sequence: CASSEAGAGDTEAFF. The CDR3 coding sequence is TGTGCCAGCAGTGAGGCAGGGGCTGGGGACACTGAAGCTTTCTTT.

This clone was seen once. J is TRBJ2-1 and V is TRBV9; TRBD2 is a possible D gene (5 bases). Per the germline V gene, CDR1 is SGDLS and CDR2 is YYNGEE. Trimming stripped 0 bases from V and 8 bases from J, with 15 bases between. The CDR3 spans 15 residues. The chain's CDR3 is CASSVVPGSVDEQFF. Written as DNA, the CDR3 is TGTGCCAGCAGCGTAGTTCCTGGGAGCGTAGATGAGCAGTTCTTC. Based on the CDR3 plus reference TRBV9 and TRBJ2-1, the full variable domain is DSGVTQTPKHLITATGQRVTLRCSPRSGDLSVYWYQQSLDQGLQFLIQYYNGEERAKGNILERFSAQQFPDLHSELNLSSLELGDSALYFCASSVVPGSVDEQFFGPGTRLTVL.

This clone was seen once. The J gene is TRBJ1-6, the V gene TRBV2; D not resolved. V was cut by 5 bases and J by 12 bases, with 29 bases left in between. This CDR3 is 18 amino acids long. Germline values: CDR1 SNHLY, CDR2 FYNNEI. The CDR3 loop is CASSQIGLSEIAGRPLHF. As DNA, the CDR3 is TGTGCCAGCAGTCAGATTGGACTGTCTGAGATTGCTGGGAGACCCCTCCACTTT.

The chain employs TRBV9 and TRBJ1-1, with D possibly TRBD1 on 5 matching bases. CDR1 and CDR2 from the germline V gene are SGDLS and YYNGEE. Trimming removed 4 bases from V and 7 bases from J, with 17 bases in between. This CDR3 is built from 14 residues. The CDR3, as DNA: TGTGCCAGCAGCTCAACTACAGGACGCGTTGAAGCTTTCTTT. Its translation: CASSSTTGRVEAFF.

The chain has TRBV5-4 and TRBJ2-2; maybe TRBD2 (6 bases). Trimming cost V 2 bases and J 2 bases, with 10 bases left between them. Germline-derived CDR1 and CDR2 are SGHNT and YYREEE (reference sequence). The CDR3 is made up of 15 amino acids. CDR3 sequence reads: CASSLWRGNTGELFF. The CDR3 region has the DNA TGTGCCAGCAGCTTATGGAGGGGTAACACCGGGGAGCTGTTTTTT.

The chain is built from TRBV5-1 and TRBJ2-7; D might be TRBD1 (6 bases). Germline lookup yields CDR1 SGHRS and CDR2 YFSETQ. The CDR3 contains 16 residues. Trimming cost V 3 bases and J 0 bases, with 16 bases left between them. Here the CDR3 reads CASSSTPTGHSYEQYF. The CDR3 nucleotides are TGCGCCAGCAGCTCCACTCCCACAGGGCACTCCTACGAGCAGTACTTC.